This T cell receptor (beta chain) was documented in a study of blood T cell repertoires in COVID-19. At the level of the study: Italy, Spain and the United States were the sources of the convalescent and acute COVID-19 samples. T cells, B-cell-depleted T cells, or PBMCs supplied cDNA or gDNA.

Only in-frame clones appear in the TCRdb table, and some are missing; sequencing was by immunoSEQ multiplex PCR. This table holds 110,000 or so clones, 70% to 90% found once. Germline CDR1 reads LGHDT; CDR2 reads YNNKEL (reference sequence). The ends were cut back, 2 bases at V and 7 bases at J, with 9 bases in the middle. The CDR3 has 14 amino acids. This clone was observed a single time. V usage is TRBV3-1 (or the pseudogene TRBV3-2) and J usage is TRBJ1-6; no reliable D call. The origin of this receptor is a man between 35 and 55 years old with acute or convalescent COVID-19. Sequencing was performed on peripheral blood. CDR3 in amino acids: CASSQSLPNSPLHF. The CDR3 DNA sequence: TGTGCCAGCAGCCAATCGCTACCCAATTCACCCCTCCACTTT.